The T cell receptor (beta chain) under discussion was sequenced for a study of blood T cell repertoires in COVID-19. Study overall: Acute-phase and convalescent COVID-19 samples originated in the United States, Italy and Spain. T cells, B-cell-depleted T cells, or PBMCs supplied cDNA or gDNA.

As handled by the study authors: Using reference gene primer amplification, nucleated cell counts were estimated. Sequencing used immunoSEQ multiplex PCR; TCRdb keeps in-frame clones, though not all of them. V and J calls plus clone size are reproduced from that table; the DNA served to infer D and trimming. The table has 180,000 or so clones, roughly 76% seen once; the top ten hold approximately 11%. Recruited during active infection, patients (from Seattle) were subsequently followed longitudinally. The sample consisted of peripheral blood. The receptor comes from a woman aged 40 to 49 with COVID-19, enrolled during active disease.

DNA for the CDR3: TGTGCCAGCAGCCAAGACAGCCAGGGACAGCCCCAGCATTTT. Residues: CASSQDSQGQPQHF. The V and J genes are TRBV3-1 (or the pseudogene TRBV3-2) and TRBJ1-5; a weak D match, TRBD1 (5 bases). CDR1 and CDR2 from the germline V gene are LGHDT and YNNKEL (reference sequence). Trimming took off 0 bases at V and 7 bases at J, with 10 bases between the two ends. This CDR3 region has 14 residues.